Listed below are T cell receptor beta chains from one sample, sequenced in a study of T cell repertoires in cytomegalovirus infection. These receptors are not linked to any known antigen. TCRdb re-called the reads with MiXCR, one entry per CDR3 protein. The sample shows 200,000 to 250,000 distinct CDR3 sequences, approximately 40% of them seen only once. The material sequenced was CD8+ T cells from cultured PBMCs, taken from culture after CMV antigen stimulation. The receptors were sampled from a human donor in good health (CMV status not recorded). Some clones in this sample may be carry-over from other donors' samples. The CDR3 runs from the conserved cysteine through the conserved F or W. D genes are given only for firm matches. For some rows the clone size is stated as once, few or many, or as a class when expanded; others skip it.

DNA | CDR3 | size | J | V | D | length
TGTGCCAGCAGTCCAGGGACGGTGGAAGCTTTCTTT | CASSPGTVEAFF | NA | TRBJ1-1 | TRBV12-3/TRBV12-4 | NA | 12
TGTGCCACCCGGCGAGAGGCGGGAGAAATCTACGAGCAGTACTTC | CATRREAGEIYEQYF | NA | TRBJ2-7 | TRBV6-5 | TRBD2 | 15
TGTGCCAGCAGTTTGTCGCAGAGGTACAATGAGCAGTTCTTC | CASSLSQRYNEQFF | few | TRBJ2-1 | TRBV27 | NA | 14
TGTGCCAGCAGTTTTCGACTAGACGGGTCCTACGAGCAGTACTTC | CASSFRLDGSYEQYF | few | TRBJ2-7 | TRBV28 | NA | 15
TGTGCCAGCAGAGACTTAGACTCCTACGAGCAGTACTTC | CASRDLDSYEQYF | NA | TRBJ2-7 | TRBV27 | NA | 13
TGTGCCAGCAGCTTCCGCGGCGGGGCAGCCTACGAGCAGTACTTC | CASSFRGGAAYEQYF | NA | TRBJ2-7 | TRBV7-3 | NA | 15
TGCGCCAGCAGCCAGGCCGACAGTAGACCTACCTACGAGCAGTACTTC | CASSQADSRPTYEQYF | NA | TRBJ2-7 | TRBV4-1 | NA | 16
TGTGCCAGCAGCTTAACGTGGGGAAGGAACCTCCCTGGCACAGATACGCAGTATTTT | CASSLTWGRNLPGTDTQYF | few | TRBJ2-3 | TRBV7-3 | NA | 19
TGTGCCAGCAGCCATGCGAAAGCGGGGGGGCCAGGCGGGGAGCTGTTTTTT | CASSHAKAGGPGGELFF | NA | TRBJ2-2 | TRBV14 | TRBD2 | 17
TGTGCCAGCAGACCTAGACAGCCTCGGACCCAGTACTTC | CASRPRQPRTQYF | NA | TRBJ2-5 | TRBV12-3/TRBV12-4 | NA | 13
TGTGCAACCTGGGCCGGGACAGGTTACTATGGCTACACCTTC | CATWAGTGYYGYTF | few | TRBJ1-2 | TRBV28 | TRBD1 | 14
TGTGCCAGCAGTGATCCGGGACTTAACTCCTACGAGCAGTACTTC | CASSDPGLNSYEQYF | few | TRBJ2-7 | TRBV28 | NA | 15
TGTGCCACCAGCAGTTCCTCGGGTGACAGGGGCTACGAGCAGTACTTC | CATSSSSGDRGYEQYF | NA | TRBJ2-7 | TRBV15 | TRBD1 | 16
TGTGCCAGCAGTTTGGGGTCGATGCCGGAGACCCAGTACTTC | CASSLGSMPETQYF | many | TRBJ2-5 | TRBV27 | NA | 14
TGTGCCAGCAGTCCTGGACAGCTAACTAATGAAAAACTGTTTTTT | CASSPGQLTNEKLFF | few | TRBJ1-4 | TRBV27 | NA | 15
TGTGCCAGCAGGCCCCCGGGTCCGCGAGAATATGCAGATACGCAGTATTTT | CASRPPGPREYADTQYF | NA | TRBJ2-3 | TRBV7-9 | NA | 17
TGTGCCACCAGCAGGTCGGGGGGCGAGGGCACTGAAGCTTTCTTT | CATSRSGGEGTEAFF | few | TRBJ1-1 | TRBV15 | NA | 15
TGTGCCAGCAGTTTTCGGCGGGGGAATGCTTTAATATACAATGAGCAGTTCTTC | CASSFRRGNALIYNEQFF | NA | TRBJ2-1 | TRBV12-3/TRBV12-4 | TRBD2 | 18
TGTGCCAGCTCTGACTTGCCCCGCAGTCGGGCCATTCAGTACTTC | CASSDLPRSRAIQYF | NA | TRBJ2-4 | TRBV27 | NA | 15
TGCGCCAGCAGCGCAATGGACAGTACTGAAGCTTTCTTT | CASSAMDSTEAFF | NA | TRBJ1-1 | TRBV5-1 | NA | 13
TGTGCCAGCAGCCAAGGCCGGGACAGGATGATGAACACTGAAGCTTTCTTT | CASSQGRDRMMNTEAFF | NA | TRBJ1-1 | TRBV14 | TRBD1 | 17
TGTGCCATCAGTGAAGGGCTCCCGGAGACCCAGTACTTC | CAISEGLPETQYF | NA | TRBJ2-5 | TRBV10-3 | NA | 13
TGCAGCGTTGAAGCCCTCCGGGACGGCTGGGGAGAGACCCAGTACTTC | CSVEALRDGWGETQYF | NA | TRBJ2-5 | TRBV29-1 | NA | 16
TGTGCCAGCAGCTTCGGCGAAAACTATGGCTACACCTTC | CASSFGENYGYTF | few | TRBJ1-2 | TRBV28 | NA | 13
TGTGCCAACCGACAGTCCACAGATACGCAGTATTTT | CANRQSTDTQYF | NA | TRBJ2-3 | TRBV2 | NA | 12
TGTGCCAGCAGTTCCACAGGGGCGAATCAGCCCCAGCATTTT | CASSSTGANQPQHF | NA | TRBJ1-5 | TRBV6-1 | TRBD1 | 14
TGTGCCAGCAGTAACCCGGGACCCTATGGCTACACCTTC | CASSNPGPYGYTF | NA | TRBJ1-2 | TRBV28 | NA | 13
TGTGCCAGCAGTTTAATATTTGGGGCGACAAAAGAGACCCAGTACTTC | CASSLIFGATKETQYF | NA | TRBJ2-5 | TRBV27 | NA | 16
TGTGCCAGCAGCCAACCGGGACAGGGCAACACTGAAGCTTTCTTT | CASSQPGQGNTEAFF | NA | TRBJ1-1 | TRBV4-2 | TRBD1 | 15
TGCGCCAGCAGCGGACTCAGCCCCACGAACACCGGGGAGCTGTTTTTT | CASSGLSPTNTGELFF | few | TRBJ2-2 | TRBV5-1 | NA | 16
TGCGCCAGCAGCCAACTGGACACCAGCAATCAGCCCCAGCATTTT | CASSQLDTSNQPQHF | few | TRBJ1-5 | TRBV4-1 | NA | 15
TGTGCCAGCAGCCAAACCGGACAGGGGGTCGAGCAGTACTTC | CASSQTGQGVEQYF | NA | TRBJ2-7 | TRBV11-3 | TRBD1 | 14
TGTGCCAGCAGCTTAGCGCCGGTCTCCTACAATGTGCAGTTCTTC | CASSLAPVSYNVQFF | NA | TRBJ2-1 | TRBV7-9 | NA | 15
TGTGCCAGCAGCCCCCCGACGGGACAGCTCCTACCCTCCTACAATGAGCAGTTCTTC | CASSPPTGQLLPSYNEQFF | few | TRBJ2-1 | TRBV11-2 | TRBD1 | 19
TGTGCCAGCAGCTCGGGACAGGGGGTTTCGACCTACGAGCAGTACTTC | CASSSGQGVSTYEQYF | NA | TRBJ2-7 | TRBV7-2 | TRBD1 | 16
TGTGCCAGCAGTTCGAAGACTAGCGGGGGTGTAGAGACCCAGTACTTC | CASSSKTSGGVETQYF | NA | TRBJ2-5 | TRBV27 | TRBD2 | 16
TGCGCCAGCAGCCGCCACCGGGACAGGGCTTCCTACGAGCAGTACTTC | CASSRHRDRASYEQYF | NA | TRBJ2-7 | TRBV4-1 | TRBD1 | 16
TGTGCCAGCAGCCAAGATGATTCGGGGGCTGGCTACACCTTC | CASSQDDSGAGYTF | NA | TRBJ1-2 | TRBV14 | NA | 14
TGTGCCAGCAGCTTAGTTCCTAGCGCCGACGAGCAGTACTTC | CASSLVPSADEQYF | NA | TRBJ2-7 | TRBV11-2 | NA | 14
TGTGCCAGCAGCTTAACAGGGGCGGGGACCTTGGGGTACAATGAGCAGTTCTTC | CASSLTGAGTLGYNEQFF | NA | TRBJ2-1 | TRBV7-3 | NA | 18
TGTGCCAGCAGCTCCTCTAGCGGGAGGGCCCCAGATACGCAGTATTTT | CASSSSSGRAPDTQYF | NA | TRBJ2-3 | TRBV7-6 | TRBD2 | 16
TGTGCCATCAGTGAGTTCAAGTTAACAGGGGCAACTAATGAAAAACTGTTTTTT | CAISEFKLTGATNEKLFF | once | TRBJ1-4 | TRBV10-3 | TRBD1 | 18
TGTGCCAGTGGGTCCGAGCAGTACTTC | CASGSEQYF | NA | TRBJ2-7 | TRBV6-6 | NA | 9
TGTGCCAGCAGCCATGGGGGGGCTGGAACTAATGAAAAACTGTTTTTT | CASSHGGAGTNEKLFF | NA | TRBJ1-4 | TRBV5-6 | NA | 16
TGTGCCAGCAGCCCACCAGGGTTCGAGCAGTACTTC | CASSPPGFEQYF | NA | TRBJ2-7 | TRBV7-9 | NA | 12
TGCAGCGTTGACTGGACAAACTCGGGCAATGAGCAGTTCTTC | CSVDWTNSGNEQFF | NA | TRBJ2-1 | TRBV29-1 | NA | 14
TGCGCCAGTTCAGGGGACGCCACTGAAGCTTTCTTT | CASSGDATEAFF | NA | TRBJ1-1 | TRBV5-1 | NA | 12
TGTGCCAGCACCACTGTCACTAGCGGCCTCAATGAGCAGTTCTTC | CASTTVTSGLNEQFF | NA | TRBJ2-1 | TRBV27 | TRBD2 | 15
TGTGCCAGCCGGATGTATGTCTTGAACACGGAAGCTTTCTTT | CASRMYVLNTEAFF | NA | TRBJ1-1 | TRBV7-2 | NA | 14
TGTGCCAGCAGTTTCCCCCAGAGATTAGAGACCCAGTACTTC | CASSFPQRLETQYF | many | TRBJ2-5 | TRBV28 | NA | 14
TGTGCCAGCAGTTTAAACCCACGGCTAGCAGAGTACGAGCAGTACTTC | CASSLNPRLAEYEQYF | few | TRBJ2-7 | TRBV28 | NA | 16
TGTGCCAGCAGCTTAGCGGAGACAGTCAACACTGAAGCTTTCTTT | CASSLAETVNTEAFF | NA | TRBJ1-1 | TRBV7-8 | NA | 15
TGTGCCAGCAGCCCCCTAGTGGGTGGTCAGCCCCAGCATTTT | CASSPLVGGQPQHF | NA | TRBJ1-5 | TRBV7-8 | NA | 14
TGTGCCAGCAGCCCCGAGGGGGAGAACACTGAAGCTTTCTTT | CASSPEGENTEAFF | NA | TRBJ1-1 | TRBV7-3 | NA | 14
TGTGCCAGCAGCTTGAGCTCGGCCGTCTATGGCTACACCTTC | CASSLSSAVYGYTF | few | TRBJ1-2 | TRBV7-9 | NA | 14
TGTGCCAGCAGCTTAACCGGGTCAGGGGGGTACGAGCAGTACTTC | CASSLTGSGGYEQYF | NA | TRBJ2-7 | TRBV7-6 | NA | 15
TGCAGTGCGAGTGAGGGACTAGCGGGGGCCCTCTATGAGCAGTTCTTC | CSASEGLAGALYEQFF | NA | TRBJ2-1 | TRBV20-1 | TRBD2 | 16